These 24 T cell receptor beta chains were all obtained from the same sample, sequenced in a study of blood T cell repertoires in COVID-19. Libraries were prepared by immunoSEQ multiplex PCR; TCRdb keeps only in-frame clonotypes and omits some of them. The table lists about 360,000 clones, around nine tenths of them singletons, with around 3% in the top ten. Material: peripheral blood. The receptor source for this set is a human donor in a cohort sampled during active COVID-19.

The chain is built from TRBV5-1 and TRBJ2-2; D possibly corresponds to TRBD1 (6 bases). Trimming removed 0 bases at V and 7 bases at J, with 13 bases between. Germline assignment: CDR1 SGHRS and CDR2 YFSETQ. This CDR3 spans 15 amino acids. As DNA, the CDR3 is TGCGCCAGCAGCTTGGACGGAAGAGGGGGCGGGGAGCTGTTTTTT. Amino acid sequence: CASSLDGRGGGELFF.

This chain links TRBV7-2 with TRBJ1-3; weak D call: TRBD1 (5 bases). CDR1 is SGHTA and CDR2 is FQGNSA in the germline V gene. Trimming shortened V by 5 bases and J by 0 bases, and 8 bases separated the two germline ends. The CDR3 extends over 14 amino acids. CDR3 coding DNA: TGTGCCAGCAGCCTGGACACCTCTGGAAACACCATATATTTT. The encoded protein is CASSLDTSGNTIYF.

CDR3 sequence: CASSPPDKGLTENEQFF. DNA for the CDR3: TGTGCCAGCAGTCCGCCCGACAAGGGGCTGACGGAGAATGAGCAGTTCTTC. The chain links TRBV7-4 to TRBJ2-1; the D gene is possibly TRBD1 (5 bases). This CDR3 has 17 residues. The V and J ends lost 6 bases and 7 bases respectively, with 25 bases between them. CDR1 is SGHVT and CDR2 is SQSDAQ in the germline V gene.

This chain uses TRBV28 with TRBJ2-1; D may be TRBD2 (5 bases). Between the trimmed V and J ends, which lost 6 bases and 9 bases, there was a span of 21 bases. The CDR3 covers 15 residues. Germline V gene sequence: CDR1 MDHEN, CDR2 SYDVKM. The CDR3 nucleotides read TGTGCCAGCAGCCGCCCTAGCTATCGTCGCGCTGAGCAGTTCTTC. Its translation is CASSRPSYRRAEQFF.

This chain joins TRBV7-2 and TRBJ2-2, with D possibly TRBD1 on 5 matching bases. The CDR3 consists of 15 residues. V was pared by 5 bases and J by 7 bases, with 17 bases between. Germline CDR1 reads SGHTA; CDR2 reads FQGNSA. The CDR3 here is CASSLGATNYGELFF. In nucleotides, the CDR3 is TGTGCCAGCAGCCTAGGGGCTACCAATTACGGGGAGCTGTTTTTT.

This chain connects TRBV28 to TRBJ1-2; D gene unclear. CDR1 is MDHEN, CDR2 SYDVKM, per germline. Trimming took off 4 bases at V and 8 bases at J, with 20 bases between the two ends. The CDR3 totals 15 residues. DNA of the CDR3: TGTGCCAGCAGTTCGTACTCGGGAGACGGTGAGGGCTACACCTTC. This sequence encodes CASSSYSGDGEGYTF.

The chain combines TRBV5-4 with TRBJ2-3; tentative D call: TRBD2 (6 bases). Germline V gives CDR1 SGHNT, CDR2 YYREEE (reference sequence). This CDR3 spans 15 amino acids. V lost 4 bases to trimming and J lost 1 base, with 13 bases between them. The CDR3 nucleotides read TGTGCCAGCAGCATGGGGGGAGGTGGCACAGATACGCAGTATTTT. Translated: CASSMGGGGTDTQYF.

Turning to this clone: The same CDR3 also results from other DNA sequences found in this sample. The rearrangement uses TRBV19 and TRBJ2-1; D ambiguous. The V end lost 0 bases, the J end lost 5 bases, and 5 bases lay between the germline ends. Germline V gene sequence: CDR1 LNHDA, CDR2 SQIVND (reference sequence). The CDR3 length is 13 residues. CDR3 sequence (DNA): TGTGCCAGTAGTATAGATCGTAACAATGAGCAGTTCTTC. Protein sequence: CASSIDRNNEQFF.

The chain carries TRBV19 and TRBJ2-3; D is perhaps TRBD1 (6 bases). The CDR3 runs 17 residues. V shed 6 bases and J shed 2 bases, with 21 bases lying between them. CDR1 and CDR2 (germline): LNHDA, SQIVND (reference sequence). The CDR3, as DNA: TGTGCCAGTAGCGATCCCGGAATAGCAGGGGACACAGATACGCAGTATTTT. Its translation: CASSDPGIAGDTDTQYF. Together with reference TRBV19 and TRBJ2-3, the CDR3 gives the full variable domain: DGGITQSPKYLFRKEGQNVTLSCEQNLNHDAMYWYRQDPGQGLRLIYYSQIVNDFQKGDIAEGYSVSREKKESFPLTVTSAQKNPTAFYLCASSDPGIAGDTDTQYFGPGTRLTVL.

A note on this clone: Other DNA sequences from this sample encode an identical CDR3 as well. J is TRBJ2-2 and V is TRBV9; 10 bases match TRBD2. The ends lost 4 bases at V and 4 bases at J; junction bases unmatched: 7. CDR1 is SGDLS, CDR2 YYNGEE, per germline. This CDR3 region has 16 residues. As DNA, the CDR3 is TGTGCCAGCAGCCCTCGCCTAGCGGGAGTCACCGGGGAGCTGTTTTTT. Protein sequence: CASSPRLAGVTGELFF. Drawing the rest from reference TRBV9 and TRBJ2-2, the complete variable domain is DSGVTQTPKHLITATGQRVTLRCSPRSGDLSVYWYQQSLDQGLQFLIQYYNGEERAKGNILERFSAQQFPDLHSELNLSSLELGDSALYFCASSPRLAGVTGELFFGEGSRLTVL.

The rearrangement uses TRBV25-1 and TRBJ2-7; the match to TRBD2 covers 9 bases. Trimming at V came to 9 bases and at J to 0 bases, leaving 6 bases not matched to a gene. Germline assignment: CDR1 MGHDK and CDR2 SYGVNS. The CDR3 is 14 amino acids. CDR3 sequence reads: CASGLAGDSYEQYF. As DNA, the CDR3 is TGTGCCAGTGGTTTAGCGGGAGACTCCTACGAGCAGTACTTC.

The V call is TRBV6-1, the J call TRBJ2-5; D remains ambiguous. V lost 3 bases and J 5 bases, leaving 13 bases between the germline ends. The CDR3 is 14 residues long. In germline, CDR1 is MNHNS, CDR2 SASEGT. CDR3 bases: TGTGCCAGCAGTGAGCCCCCACTTTCGGAGACCCAGTACTTC. The encoded protein is CASSEPPLSETQYF.

The rearrangement joins TRBV10-3 to TRBJ1-1, with D tentatively TRBD1 (6 bases). The CDR3 is 13 amino acids. Germline assignment: CDR1 ENHRY and CDR2 SYGVKD. Trimming left V 7 bases short and J 2 bases short, with 11 bases between. CDR3 sequence reads: CAINSGHNTEAFF. Here the CDR3 DNA reads TGTGCCATCAACTCGGGACACAACACTGAAGCTTTCTTT.

This clone occurred a few times. The CDR3 coding sequence is TGTGCCAGCAGCCCCGGACTGGTCACAGATACGCAGTATTTT. As protein: CASSPGLVTDTQYF. The genes are TRBV9 and TRBJ2-3; weak D call: TRBD2 (5 bases). The V gene's germline CDR1 is SGDLS and CDR2 YYNGEE. This CDR3 has 14 residues. The germline V and J ends were trimmed by 4 bases and 2 bases, with 11 bases remaining between them.

The chain links TRBV5-4 to TRBJ2-5; D may be TRBD2 (6 bases). Germline V lookup: CDR1 SGHNT, CDR2 YYREEE (reference sequence). The CDR3 sequence is 14 residues long. V dropped 4 bases and J dropped 1 base, with 11 bases sitting between them. The chain's CDR3 is CASSRAGGQETQYF. For the CDR3, the DNA is TGTGCCAGCAGCCGAGCCGGGGGCCAAGAGACCCAGTACTTC.

The sample holds a few counts of this clone. The chain employs TRBV6-5 and TRBJ1-5; the D gene is possibly TRBD1 (6 bases). CDR3 length equals 15 residues. V lost 6 bases and J lost 2, with 14 bases in between. Germline V gene sequence: CDR1 MNHEY, CDR2 SVGAGI. The CDR3 DNA sequence: TGTGCCAGCAGCCTAACAGGGTGGGGCAATCAGCCCCAGCATTTT. This sequence encodes CASSLTGWGNQPQHF.

The V call is TRBV7-3, the J call TRBJ2-2; 7 nucleotides line up with TRBD2. The CDR3 covers 14 residues. CDR1 SGHTA and CDR2 FQGTGA come from the germline V gene. V shed 7 bases and J 1 base; nucleotides not matched to a gene: 3. The CDR3 DNA reads TGTGCCAGCACCCGCGGGAGGAACACCGGGGAGCTGTTTTTT. It translates to CASTRGRNTGELFF.

The gene calls are TRBV29-1 and TRBJ1-1; D unresolved. V was cut by 6 bases and J by 1 base, with 12 bases left in between. CDR1 and CDR2 (germline): SQVTM, ANQGSEA. This CDR3 is built from 13 residues. The CDR3 spells CSVTLGGNTEAFF. CDR3 coding DNA: TGCAGCGTGACTCTGGGAGGGAACACTGAAGCTTTCTTT.

The V gene is TRBV19, the J gene TRBJ1-6, with D maybe TRBD1 (5 bases). CDR1 and CDR2 from the germline V gene are LNHDA and SQIVND (reference sequence). CDR3 size: 15 residues. V dropped 0 bases and J dropped 10 bases, with 13 bases sitting between them. This CDR3 reads CASSIDKGGDSPLHF. For the CDR3, the DNA is TGTGCCAGTAGTATAGATAAGGGAGGGGACTCACCCCTCCACTTT.

This rearrangement joins TRBV18 to TRBJ1-1; D might be TRBD1 (5 bases). The germline V gene has CDR1 KGHSH and CDR2 LQKENI. The CDR3 is made up of 18 amino acids. V lost 2 bases and J lost 0, with 19 bases in between. This chain's CDR3 is CASSPFSVRGAMNTEAFF. In DNA form, the CDR3 reads TGTGCCAGCTCACCATTCTCAGTAAGGGGCGCCATGAACACTGAAGCTTTCTTT.

This sequence joins TRBV10-3 and TRBJ2-3; 7 nucleotides match TRBD2. The CDR3 sequence is 15 residues long. Germline CDR1 ENHRY, CDR2 SYGVKD. The J segment lost 0 bases and the V segment lost 6 bases, leaving 6 bases of the junction unmatched. The CDR3 loop reads CAISGGRGSTDTQYF. CDR3 DNA sequence: TGTGCCATCAGCGGGGGGAGGGGTAGCACAGATACGCAGTATTTT.

The chain employs TRBV6-5 and TRBJ2-7; 7 bases are a match to TRBD1. J was trimmed by 4 bases and V by 2 bases; bases with no gene match: 8. The length of the CDR3 is 15 residues. Germline V gives CDR1 MNHEY, CDR2 SVGAGI. CDR3 amino acids: CASSYTGEGRYEQYF. CDR3 DNA sequence: TGTGCCAGCAGTTACACAGGGGAAGGGCGTTACGAGCAGTACTTC.

J is TRBJ2-7 and V is TRBV7-9, with 7 bases identical to TRBD1. After removal of 1 base from V and 3 bases from J, the junction contained 6 bases not matched to a gene. CDR1 is SEHNR, CDR2 FQNEAQ, per germline (reference sequence). The CDR3 runs to 15 residues. CDR3 DNA sequence: TGTGCCAGCAGCTTAGAGGGGACAGCGAACTACGAGCAGTACTTC. It encodes CASSLEGTANYEQYF.

The genes are TRBV29-1 and TRBJ1-1; D is possibly TRBD1 (6 bases). The CDR3 totals 13 residues. Between the trimmed V and J ends, which lost 5 bases and 1 base, there was a span of 11 bases. CDR1 is SQVTM, CDR2 ANQGSEA, per germline. The CDR3 DNA reads TGCAGCGTTATGACAGGAGGGAACACTGAAGCTTTCTTT. It encodes CSVMTGGNTEAFF. The full variable domain, with the rest looked up from reference TRBV29-1 and TRBJ1-1, is SAVISQKPSRDICQRGTSLTIQCQVDSQVTMMFWYRQQPGQSLTLIATANQGSEATYESGFVIDKFPISRPNLTFSTLTVSNMSPEDSSIYLCSVMTGGNTEAFFGQGTRLTVV.